The 23 T cell receptor beta chains below come from one sample, sequenced in a study of fetal regulatory T cell absence and autoimmunity. TCRdb's copy holds only in-frame clones and misses some; the assay was immunoSEQ multiplex PCR. The repertoire consists of about 95,000 clones, with around 72% occurring once and the leading ten covering 1.5% to 2.5%. Source material: pancreas tissue. The receptor set was obtained from a male donor with IPEX syndrome.

The CDR3 DNA sequence: TGCAGCGTTGCGAGGGGGACTAGCGGATACAATGAGCAGTTCTTC. Its protein product is CSVARGTSGYNEQFF. The V gene is TRBV29-1, the J gene TRBJ2-1, with 11 nucleotides matching TRBD2. This CDR3 comprises 15 residues. Germline loops: CDR1 SQVTM, CDR2 ANQGSEA. J was trimmed by 4 bases and V by 4 bases; bases with no gene match: 6.

This clone has just one count. CDR3 amino acids: CASSHDRGPLNTGELFF. DNA for the CDR3: TGTGCCAGCAGTCATGACAGGGGGCCCCTGAACACCGGGGAGCTGTTTTTT. The chain is built from TRBV7-9 and TRBJ2-2, with TRBD1 matching 10 bases. V was pared by 6 bases and J by 1 base, with 8 bases of the junction left unmatched. CDR3 length: 17 residues. The germline V gene encodes CDR1 SEHNR and CDR2 FQNEAQ (reference sequence). Full variable domain (missing parts from reference TRBV7-9 and TRBJ2-2): DTGVSQNPRHKITKRGQNVTFRCDPISEHNRLYWYRQTLGQGPEFLTYFQNEAQLEKSRLLSDRFSAERPKGSFSTLEIQRTEQGDSAMYLCASSHDRGPLNTGELFFGEGSRLTVL.

Of note for this clone: Other nucleotide sequences from this sample produce the same CDR3. The chain employs TRBV7-2 and TRBJ1-2; a possible D gene is TRBD1 (5 bases). In germline, CDR1 is SGHTA, CDR2 FQGNSA. This CDR3 region has 13 residues. Trimming took 1 base from V and 2 from J, leaving 5 bases between them. This CDR3 reads CASSLGGNYGYTF. In DNA form, the CDR3 reads TGTGCCAGCAGCTTAGGGGGCAACTATGGCTACACCTTC.

This clone was observed a single time. The J gene is TRBJ2-1, the V gene TRBV7-2; 8 bases map to TRBD2. Germline V gene data show CDR1 as SGHTA and CDR2 as FQGNSA. The CDR3 contains 14 residues. The V segment lost 8 bases and the J segment 4 bases; nucleotides outside the gene matches: 7. CDR3 in DNA: TGTGCCAGCCAAGGGACTAGACTTTACAATGAGCAGTTCTTC. Translating gives CASQGTRLYNEQFF.

This clone was seen just once. V gene TRBV30 combines with J gene TRBJ2-7, with 11 bases fitting TRBD2. The V gene end was trimmed by 4 bases and the J gene end by 9 bases; junction bases not matched to a gene: 11. The CDR3 is 14 residues long. In germline, CDR1 is GTSNPN, CDR2 SVGIG (reference sequence). The chain's CDR3 is CAWMGSGGAGAQYF. CDR3 DNA sequence: TGTGCCTGGATGGGTAGCGGGGGGGCCGGGGCGCAGTACTTC.

V usage is TRBV7-9 and J usage is TRBJ2-7; D is unresolved. The CDR3 runs to 13 residues. CDR1 and CDR2 (germline): SEHNR, FQNEAQ (reference sequence). V shed 5 bases and J shed 1 base, with 9 bases lying between them. CDR3 amino acids: CASSPSLSYEQYF. The DNA for the CDR3 is TGTGCCAGCAGCCCCTCCCTTTCCTACGAGCAGTACTTC.

This clone has only a few counts. The chain links TRBV30 to TRBJ1-4; D uncertain. Germline V CDR1 and CDR2: GTSNPN, SVGIG (reference sequence). The CDR3 runs to 14 residues. With 3 bases removed from V and 7 bases from J, the gap between germline ends came to 15 bases. The CDR3 region is CAWSLGGIGEKLFF. In DNA, the CDR3 is TGTGCCTGGAGCCTCGGCGGAATAGGTGAAAAACTGTTTTTT.

V is TRBV4-3 and J is TRBJ2-7; TRBD1 aligns across 7 bases. The CDR3 is made up of 15 amino acids. Germline lookup yields CDR1 LGHNA and CDR2 YSLEER. The V segment lost 4 bases and the J segment 2 bases; nucleotides outside the gene matches: 8. Here the CDR3 reads CASSPTQQGTYEQYF. The CDR3 nucleotides are TGCGCCAGCAGCCCAACTCAACAGGGGACCTACGAGCAGTACTTC.

The gene calls are TRBV11-2 and TRBJ1-2; 8 bases line up with TRBD1. CDR1 is SGHAT, CDR2 FQNNGV, per germline. V lost 3 bases and J lost 3; bases outside the gene matches: 6. CDR3 length: 15 amino acids. CDR3 DNA: TGTGCCAGCAGCTTCCCAGGGGGCGCGGACTATGGCTACACCTTC. Protein: CASSFPGGADYGYTF.

The V and J genes are TRBV27 and TRBJ2-1, with D maybe TRBD2 (6 bases). Germline lookup yields CDR1 MNHEY and CDR2 SMNVEV (reference sequence). CDR3 size: 16 residues. Trimming removed 0 bases from V and 5 bases from J, with 14 bases in between. The CDR3: CASSLSTRDSHNEQFF. In DNA, the CDR3 is TGTGCCAGCAGTTTATCAACTCGGGACTCTCACAATGAGCAGTTCTTC.

The chain has TRBV7-2 and TRBJ2-4, with D tentatively TRBD2 (5 bases). This CDR3 contains 15 residues. Germline CDR1 and CDR2: SGHTA and FQGNSA. Trimming pared 1 base from V and 1 base from J, leaving 8 bases between. CDR3 sequence (DNA): TGTGCCAGCAGCTTAGTGCGGAGGGCCAAAAACATTCAGTACTTC. Protein: CASSLVRRAKNIQYF.

CDR3 coding DNA: TGTGCCAGCAGCCAAGTGGCCGGGACTAGCGGGAGGGCCTATGGAAATGAGCAGTTCTTC. Amino acids: CASSQVAGTSGRAYGNEQFF. The V and J genes are TRBV4-2 and TRBJ2-1, with 16 bases identical to TRBD2. The trim removed 1 base at V and 7 bases at J, leaving 13 bases unmatched. Germline values: CDR1 LGHNA, CDR2 YNFKEQ. The CDR3 runs 20 residues.

V gene TRBV5-6 combines with J gene TRBJ2-7, with 7 bases identical to TRBD2. The V segment lost 4 bases and the J segment 2 bases; nucleotides outside the gene matches: 6. The CDR3 has 14 residues. Germline V CDR1 and CDR2: SGHDT, YYEEEE. CDR3 bases: TGTGCCAGCAGCCAACTAGCGCAGACCTACGAGCAGTACTTC. Translated, it gives CASSQLAQTYEQYF.

This clone was recorded a few times. In DNA, the CDR3 is TGTGCCAGTAGTCCCCGTCCAGATTTTTACGAGCAGTACTTC. The encoded protein is CASSPRPDFYEQYF. The J gene is TRBJ2-7, the V gene TRBV19; no firm D call. The CDR3 covers 14 residues. The V and J ends lost 5 bases and 4 bases respectively, with 15 bases between them. Germline values: CDR1 LNHDA, CDR2 SQIVND (reference sequence).

This clone was seen more than once but under ten times. The chain carries TRBV30 and TRBJ1-5; possible D gene TRBD1, 5 bases. The CDR3 has 15 amino acids. The V gene's germline CDR1 is GTSNPN and CDR2 SVGIG (reference sequence). V was shortened by 2 bases and J by 5 bases, with 16 bases between the two germline ends. The CDR3 nucleotides are TGTGCCTGGAGTCAGGGAGTGATGGCGCATCAGCCCCAGCATTTT. Residues: CAWSQGVMAHQPQHF. Looking up the rest from reference TRBV30 and TRBJ1-5 gives the full variable domain: SQTIHQWPATLVQPVGSPLSLECTVEGTSNPNLYWYRQAAGRGLQLLFYSVGIGQISSEVPQNLSASRPQDRQFILSSKKLLLSDSGFYLCAWSQGVMAHQPQHFGDGTRLSIL.

The chain employs TRBV11-1 and TRBJ2-1; TRBD1 aligns across 9 bases. Germline V lookup: CDR1 SGHAT, CDR2 FQDESV (reference sequence). The CDR3 spans 15 residues. With 3 bases clipped from V and 3 bases from J, the junction kept 3 bases outside the gene matches. The CDR3 loop is CASSLGQGFYNEQFF. The DNA for the CDR3 is TGTGCCAGCAGCTTGGGACAGGGATTCTACAATGAGCAGTTCTTC.

The chain joins TRBV9 to TRBJ2-7, with 8 bases matching TRBD1. The junction had 10 bases not matched to a gene; V was cut back by 2 bases and J by 0 bases. CDR1 and CDR2 (germline): SGDLS, YYNGEE. This CDR3 is 17 amino acids long. The CDR3 sequence: CASSVRQGPNPSYEQYF. The CDR3 coding sequence is TGTGCCAGCAGCGTTAGACAGGGGCCTAACCCCTCCTACGAGCAGTACTTC.

V and J are TRBV10-3 and TRBJ2-7; 11 nucleotides line up with TRBD2. The CDR3 has 15 residues. Germline CDR1 reads ENHRY; CDR2 reads SYGVKD. Trimming at V came to 1 base and at J to 4 bases, leaving 3 bases not matched to a gene. This CDR3 reads CAISELGTSGYEQYF. The CDR3 nucleotides read TGTGCCATCAGTGAGTTGGGGACTAGCGGTTACGAGCAGTACTTC.

This chain connects TRBV4-1 to TRBJ2-1; D may be TRBD2 (5 bases). Trimming cost V 0 bases and J 6 bases, with 9 bases left between them. Germline V gene data show CDR1 as MGHRA and CDR2 as YSYEKL. The CDR3 is 14 amino acids. CDR3 protein: CASSQDDYSNEQFF. For the CDR3, the DNA is TGCGCCAGCAGCCAAGATGACTATTCCAATGAGCAGTTCTTC.

The chain joins TRBV6-5 to TRBJ1-3; tentatively, D is TRBD1 (5 bases). Germline CDR1 is MNHEY and CDR2 is SVGAGI. The CDR3 length is 16 residues. Between the trimmed V and J ends, which lost 0 bases and 2 bases, there was a span of 11 bases. The DNA for the CDR3 is TGTGCCAGCAGTTACTCGTGGGGCACTCCTGGAAACACCATATATTTT. Its protein product is CASSYSWGTPGNTIYF.

This sequence joins TRBV6-5 and TRBJ1-2; no firm D call. Between the trimmed V and J ends, which lost 2 bases and 2 bases, there was a span of 9 bases. This CDR3 region has 14 residues. Germline loops: CDR1 MNHEY, CDR2 SVGAGI. The CDR3 protein is CASSYGRENYGYTF. CDR3 DNA: TGTGCCAGCAGTTACGGACGGGAGAACTATGGCTACACCTTC.

The chain joins TRBV19 to TRBJ2-2, with no clear D. Germline loops: CDR1 LNHDA, CDR2 SQIVND (reference sequence). Trimming cost V 1 base and J 0 bases, with 9 bases left between them. The CDR3 length is 16 residues. The CDR3 sequence is CASSIGYWANTGELFF. CDR3 bases: TGTGCCAGTAGTATAGGGTATTGGGCGAACACCGGGGAGCTGTTTTTT.

This rearrangement joins TRBV4-2 to TRBJ2-3; D call uncertain. CDR3 length equals 17 residues. Trimming removed 0 bases from V and 1 base from J, with 14 bases in between. Looked up from germline, CDR1 is LGHNA and CDR2 is YNFKEQ. The DNA for the CDR3 is TGTGCCAGCAGCCAAGATGGCCAACAAGGAGGCACAGATACGCAGTATTTT. This sequence encodes CASSQDGQQGGTDTQYF.